Each of the 19 T cell receptor beta chains below was sequenced from the same sample in a study of PD-L1 blockade in urothelial cancer. Produced via immunoSEQ multiplex PCR; TCRdb's table is partial and in-frame only. The table includes around 62,000 clones, 88% detected once. Time point: peripheral blood 6 weeks after treatment start. The sequenced sample was PBMCs, obtained around atezolizumab (anti-PD-L1) treatment. The receptors here all came from a man aged 60 to 69 with urothelial cancer.

The CDR3 sequence is CASSLGLAGALGTQYF. The CDR3 bases are TGTGCCAGCAGCTTGGGACTAGCGGGGGCCCTAGGGACCCAGTACTTC. The chain is built from TRBV5-6 and TRBJ2-5; 12 bases map to TRBD2. V trimming: 0 bases; J trimming: 7 bases; junction bases outside the gene matches: 7. The CDR3 is 16 residues long. Germline V CDR1 and CDR2: SGHDT, YYEEEE.

V usage is TRBV5-1 and J usage is TRBJ1-1, with 10 positions matching TRBD1. Germline-derived CDR1 and CDR2 are SGHRS and YFSETQ. Trimming took 1 base from V and 0 from J; bases not matched to a gene: 6. The CDR3 has 17 residues. In DNA form, the CDR3 reads TGCGCCAGCAGCTTGTTACCGGGACAGGGGATGAACACTGAAGCTTTCTTT. It translates to CASSLLPGQGMNTEAFF.

V and J are TRBV5-1 and TRBJ2-1; 11 bases match TRBD2. This CDR3 comprises 16 residues. Germline V gene lookup returns CDR1 SGHRS and CDR2 YFSETQ. Trimming at V came to 4 bases and at J to 7 bases, leaving 10 bases not matched to a gene. CDR3 sequence (DNA): TGCGCCAGCAGCCCCGTCGGGACTAGCGGTGGGAATGAGCAGTTCTTC. As protein: CASSPVGTSGGNEQFF.

The chain uses TRBV30 and TRBJ2-5; 11 bases map to TRBD2. Germline V gives CDR1 GTSNPN, CDR2 SVGIG (reference sequence). This CDR3 has 16 residues. Trimming removed 0 bases from V and 2 bases from J; junction bases left unmatched: 5. CDR3 DNA: TGTGCCTGGAGTGTCGCTAGCGGGGGGCAACAAGAGACCCAGTACTTC. Translation gives CAWSVASGGQQETQYF.

In this sample, this clone turned up once. V and J are TRBV5-4 and TRBJ2-5; TRBD1 matches 9 bases. The CDR3 covers 13 residues. With 8 bases clipped from V and 7 bases from J, the junction kept 9 bases outside the gene matches. From germline, CDR1 is SGHNT and CDR2 YYREEE (reference sequence). The CDR3 is CASSGTGLGTQYF. The CDR3 DNA is TGTGCCAGTTCCGGGACAGGGTTAGGGACCCAGTACTTC.

The rearrangement joins TRBV6-5 to TRBJ2-7; D gene unclear. This CDR3 spans 14 amino acids. Trimming took off 5 bases at V and 3 bases at J, with 14 bases between the two ends. Germline CDR1 and CDR2: MNHEY and SVGAGI. In nucleotides, the CDR3 is TGTGCCAGCAGTCCCGGAGCACAAGGCTACGAGCAGTACTTC. Amino acid sequence: CASSPGAQGYEQYF.

The rearrangement joins TRBV19 to TRBJ1-5; weak D call: TRBD1 (6 bases). V lost 7 bases and J lost 7, with 14 bases in between. The germline CDR1 and CDR2 sequences are LNHDA and SQIVND (reference sequence). This CDR3 has 13 amino acids. The CDR3 DNA reads as TGTGCCAGTACCACAGGGTTCCTGCAGCCCCAGCATTTT. Encoded protein: CASTTGFLQPQHF.

The chain recombines TRBV27 with TRBJ1-3, with D unclear. CDR1 MNHEY and CDR2 SMNVEV come from the germline V gene (reference sequence). This CDR3 is 11 amino acids long. The germline V and J ends were trimmed by 4 bases and 10 bases, with 8 bases remaining between them. The CDR3: CASSWAITIYF. In DNA, the CDR3 is TGTGCCAGCAGTTGGGCTATAACCATATATTTT.

This clone was detected once. The genes are TRBV28 and TRBJ1-1, with 9 bases lining up with TRBD1. Losses at the gene ends were 7 bases for V and 6 bases for J; bases not matched to a gene: 12. The CDR3 is 15 amino acids. The germline V gene encodes CDR1 MDHEN and CDR2 SYDVKM. CDR3 in amino acids: CASTHGGQGSSEAFF. CDR3 nucleotide sequence: TGTGCCAGCACTCACGGGGGACAGGGATCTTCTGAAGCTTTCTTT.

This clone appeared once. This chain joins TRBV7-3 and TRBJ2-2, with 9 bases aligning to TRBD2. CDR1 and CDR2 (germline): SGHTA, FQGTGA. The CDR3 is 15 residues long. Losses at the gene ends were 6 bases for V and 4 bases for J; bases not matched to a gene: 6. The CDR3 DNA is TGTGCCAGCAGATCCGGGACTAGCAGCACCGGGGAGCTGTTTTTT. This encodes CASRSGTSSTGELFF.

The chain couples TRBV2 to TRBJ1-4; D might be TRBD1 (5 bases). The ends were cut back, 6 bases at V and 7 bases at J, with 18 bases in the middle. Germline loops: CDR1 SNHLY, CDR2 FYNNEI. CDR3 length equals 15 residues. CDR3 protein: CASRGPWRESEKLFF. CDR3 nucleotides: TGTGCCAGCAGGGGGCCCTGGAGGGAATCTGAAAAACTGTTTTTT.

This chain connects TRBV7-9 to TRBJ2-2; 13 bases map to TRBD2. Germline V gene lookup returns CDR1 SEHNR and CDR2 FQNEAQ (reference sequence). The CDR3 covers 16 residues. Trimming took 5 bases from V and 6 from J; bases not matched to a gene: 6. The CDR3 DNA reads as TGTGCCAGCAGCGTGCCGGGACTAGCGGGACCCGGGGAGCTGTTTTTT. Amino acid sequence: CASSVPGLAGPGELFF.

The chain couples TRBV7-9 to TRBJ1-6; a possible D gene is TRBD1 (6 bases). Trimming stripped 1 base from V and 6 bases from J, with 16 bases between. CDR3 length: 17 residues. Germline loops: CDR1 SEHNR, CDR2 FQNEAQ (reference sequence). The CDR3 coding sequence is TGTGCCAGCAGCTTAGGATGGGGGCCTGACACTAATTCACCCCTCCACTTT. Protein product: CASSLGWGPDTNSPLHF.

The chain links TRBV19 to TRBJ2-7, with no clear D. The CDR3 is 13 residues long. V was clipped by 1 base and J by 2 bases, with 6 bases between them. Germline CDR1 reads LNHDA; CDR2 reads SQIVND (reference sequence). CDR3 in amino acids: CASSIVGAYEQYF. The CDR3 coding sequence is TGTGCCAGTAGTATAGTGGGCGCCTACGAGCAGTACTTC. The complete variable domain, with remaining parts taken from reference TRBV19 and TRBJ2-7, reads DGGITQSPKYLFRKEGQNVTLSCEQNLNHDAMYWYRQDPGQGLRLIYYSQIVNDFQKGDIAEGYSVSREKKESFPLTVTSAQKNPTAFYLCASSIVGAYEQYFGPGTRLTVT.

The chain links TRBV5-6 to TRBJ2-7; D possibly corresponds to TRBD2 (6 bases). The V end lost 2 bases, the J end lost 5 bases, and 14 bases lay between the germline ends. The CDR3 sequence is 14 residues long. Germline V gene sequence: CDR1 SGHDT, CDR2 YYEEEE. This CDR3 reads CASSFQTLANEQYF. As DNA, the CDR3 is TGTGCCAGCAGCTTTCAAACCCTAGCGAACGAGCAGTACTTC.

The rearrangement uses TRBV11-2 and TRBJ2-3; 10 positions agree with TRBD2. Germline CDR1 reads SGHAT; CDR2 reads FQNNGV. This CDR3 comprises 18 residues. Trimming at V came to 0 bases and at J to 5 bases, leaving 11 bases not matched to a gene. This CDR3 reads CASSLETGTSVKGDTQYF. CDR3 bases: TGTGCCAGCAGCTTAGAGACCGGGACTAGCGTTAAGGGAGATACGCAGTATTTT.

The V gene is TRBV18, the J gene TRBJ2-7, with D unresolved. The V gene lost 2 bases and the J gene lost 0 bases, with 11 bases spanning the gap. This CDR3 contains 15 residues. Germline V CDR1 and CDR2: KGHSH, LQKENI. The CDR3 DNA reads TGTGCCAGCTCACCAGGGCAGGCCCCCTCCTACGAGCAGTACTTC. It codes for CASSPGQAPSYEQYF.

V is TRBV7-9 and J is TRBJ1-1; unclear D gene. The CDR3 runs 12 residues. Germline lookup yields CDR1 SEHNR and CDR2 FQNEAQ (reference sequence). Trimming shortened V by 7 bases and J by 0 bases, and 6 bases separated the two germline ends. The CDR3 DNA sequence: TGTGCCAGCAACATCATGAACACTGAAGCTTTCTTT. As protein: CASNIMNTEAFF. Filled out from reference TRBV7-9 and TRBJ1-1, the complete variable domain reads DTGVSQNPRHKITKRGQNVTFRCDPISEHNRLYWYRQTLGQGPEFLTYFQNEAQLEKSRLLSDRFSAERPKGSFSTLEIQRTEQGDSAMYLCASNIMNTEAFFGQGTRLTVV.

J is TRBJ1-1 and V is TRBV10-3, with 7 bases that match TRBD1. The V and J ends lost 0 bases and 0 bases, in that order; junction bases with no gene match: 7. The CDR3 covers 17 residues. The germline gives CDR1 ENHRY, CDR2 SYGVKD. CDR3 DNA sequence: TGTGCCATCAGTGAGTCGTTTGGGACAGCTATGAACACTGAAGCTTTCTTT. Its protein product is CAISESFGTAMNTEAFF.